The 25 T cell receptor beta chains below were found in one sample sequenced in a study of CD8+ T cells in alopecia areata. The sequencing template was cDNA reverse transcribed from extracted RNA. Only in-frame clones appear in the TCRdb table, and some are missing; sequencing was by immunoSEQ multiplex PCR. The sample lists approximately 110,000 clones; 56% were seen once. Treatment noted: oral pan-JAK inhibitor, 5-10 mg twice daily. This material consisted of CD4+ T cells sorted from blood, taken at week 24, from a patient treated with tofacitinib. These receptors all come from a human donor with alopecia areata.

The CDR3 DNA reads as TGTGCCAGCAGCGCCTCAGGGACCCAAGAGACCCAGTACTTC. Its protein is CASSASGTQETQYF. This chain connects TRBV5-4 to TRBJ2-5; D is perhaps TRBD1 or TRBD2 (5 bases each). The V end lost 4 bases, the J end lost 1 base, and 11 bases lay between the germline ends. This CDR3 contains 14 residues. Germline CDR1 is SGHNT and CDR2 is YYREEE (reference sequence).

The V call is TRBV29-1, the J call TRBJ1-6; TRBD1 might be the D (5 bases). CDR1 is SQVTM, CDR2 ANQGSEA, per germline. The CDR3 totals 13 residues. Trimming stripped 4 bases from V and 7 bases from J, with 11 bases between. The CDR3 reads CSVGGEGNSPLHF. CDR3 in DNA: TGCAGCGTTGGAGGGGAAGGGAATTCACCCCTCCACTTT.

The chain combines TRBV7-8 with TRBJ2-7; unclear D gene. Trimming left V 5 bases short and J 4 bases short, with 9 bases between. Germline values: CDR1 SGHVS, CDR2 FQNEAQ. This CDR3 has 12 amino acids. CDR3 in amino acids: CASSLVPYEQYF. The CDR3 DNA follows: TGTGCCAGCAGCCTAGTTCCATACGAGCAGTACTTC.

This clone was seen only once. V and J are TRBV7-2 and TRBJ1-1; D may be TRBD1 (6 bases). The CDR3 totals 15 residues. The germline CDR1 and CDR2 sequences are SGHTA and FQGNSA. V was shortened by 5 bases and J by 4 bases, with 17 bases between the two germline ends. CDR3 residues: CASSPLTGTGTEAFF. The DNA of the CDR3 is TGTGCCAGCAGCCCCCTCACAGGGACGGGCACTGAAGCTTTCTTT.

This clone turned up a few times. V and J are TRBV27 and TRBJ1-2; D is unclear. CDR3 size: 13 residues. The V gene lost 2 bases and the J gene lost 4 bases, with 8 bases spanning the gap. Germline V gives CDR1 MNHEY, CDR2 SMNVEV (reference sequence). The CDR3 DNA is TGTGCCAGCAGTTTAGAGGGCGGCTATGGCTACACCTTC. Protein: CASSLEGGYGYTF.

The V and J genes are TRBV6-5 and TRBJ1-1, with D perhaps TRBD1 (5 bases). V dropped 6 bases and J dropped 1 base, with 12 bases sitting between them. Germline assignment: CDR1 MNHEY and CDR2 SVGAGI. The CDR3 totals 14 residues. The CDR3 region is CASSGRQPNTEAFF. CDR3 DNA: TGTGCCAGCAGCGGGAGACAGCCGAACACTGAAGCTTTCTTT.

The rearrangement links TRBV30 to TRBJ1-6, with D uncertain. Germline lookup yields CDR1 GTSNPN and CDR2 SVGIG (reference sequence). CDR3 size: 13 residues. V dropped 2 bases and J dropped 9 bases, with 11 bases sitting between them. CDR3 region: CAWSTRGLSPLHF. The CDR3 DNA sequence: TGTGCCTGGAGTACCCGAGGACTTTCACCCCTCCACTTT. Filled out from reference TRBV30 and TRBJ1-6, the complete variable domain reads SQTIHQWPATLVQPVGSPLSLECTVEGTSNPNLYWYRQAAGRGLQLLFYSVGIGQISSEVPQNLSASRPQDRQFILSSKKLLLSDSGFYLCAWSTRGLSPLHFGNGTRLTVT.

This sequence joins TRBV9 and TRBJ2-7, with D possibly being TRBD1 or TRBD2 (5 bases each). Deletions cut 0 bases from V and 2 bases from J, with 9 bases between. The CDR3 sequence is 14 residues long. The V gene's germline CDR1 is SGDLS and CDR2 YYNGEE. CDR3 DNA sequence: TGTGCCAGCAGCGTAGGATGGGGGACCTACGAGCAGTACTTC. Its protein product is CASSVGWGTYEQYF.

The CDR3: CASSLVGVPLNIQYF. The CDR3 bases are TGTGCCAGCAGCTTAGTAGGGGTTCCCCTCAACATTCAGTACTTC. J is TRBJ2-4 and V is TRBV7-2, with D maybe TRBD1 (5 bases). This CDR3 has 15 residues. V was clipped by 1 base and J by 7 bases, with 14 bases between them. Looked up from germline, CDR1 is SGHTA and CDR2 is FQGNSA.

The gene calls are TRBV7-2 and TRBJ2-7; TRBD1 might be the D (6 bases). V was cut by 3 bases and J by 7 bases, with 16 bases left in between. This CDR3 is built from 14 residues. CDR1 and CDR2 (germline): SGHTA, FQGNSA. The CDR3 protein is CASSLTTGTREQYF. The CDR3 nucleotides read TGTGCCAGCAGCTTGACCACAGGGACGAGGGAGCAGTACTTC.

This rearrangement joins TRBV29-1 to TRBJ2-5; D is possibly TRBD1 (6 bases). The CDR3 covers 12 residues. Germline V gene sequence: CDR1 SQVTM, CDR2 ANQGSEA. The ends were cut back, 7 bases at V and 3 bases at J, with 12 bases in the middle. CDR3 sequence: CSAGQIKETQYF. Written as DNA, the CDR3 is TGCAGCGCTGGACAGATAAAAGAGACCCAGTACTTC.

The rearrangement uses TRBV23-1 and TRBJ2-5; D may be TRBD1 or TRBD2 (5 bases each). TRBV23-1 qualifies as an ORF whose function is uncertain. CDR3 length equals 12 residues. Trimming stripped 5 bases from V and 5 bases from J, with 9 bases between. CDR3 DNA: TGCGCCAGCAGTGGGGGTGGCGAGACCCAGTACTTC. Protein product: CASSGGGETQYF.

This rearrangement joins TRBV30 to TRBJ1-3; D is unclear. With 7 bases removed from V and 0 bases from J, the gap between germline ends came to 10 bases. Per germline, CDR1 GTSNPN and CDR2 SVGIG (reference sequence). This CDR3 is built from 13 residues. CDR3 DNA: TGTGCCTCCCCGGCCTCCTCTGGAAACACCATATATTTT. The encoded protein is CASPASSGNTIYF.

CDR3 DNA: TGCAGCGTAAACCCTAGCGGGGGGGCTTACGAGCAGTACTTC. Protein sequence: CSVNPSGGAYEQYF. The chain employs TRBV29-1 and TRBJ2-7; 12 nucleotides match TRBD2. Germline V gives CDR1 SQVTM, CDR2 ANQGSEA. The trim removed 6 bases at V and 4 bases at J, leaving 7 bases unmatched. The CDR3 is made up of 14 amino acids.

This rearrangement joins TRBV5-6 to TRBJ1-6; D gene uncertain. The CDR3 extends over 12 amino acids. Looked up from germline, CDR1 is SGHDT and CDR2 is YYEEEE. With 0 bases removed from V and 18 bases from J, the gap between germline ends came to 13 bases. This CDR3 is CASSLGRSLPHF. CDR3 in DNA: TGTGCCAGCAGCTTGGGCAGGAGTTTACCCCACTTT.

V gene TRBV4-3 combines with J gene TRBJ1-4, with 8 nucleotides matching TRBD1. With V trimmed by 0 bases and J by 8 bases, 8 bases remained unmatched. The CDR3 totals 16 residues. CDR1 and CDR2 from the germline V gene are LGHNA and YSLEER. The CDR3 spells CASSQDHQGAREKLFF. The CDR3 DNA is TGCGCCAGCAGCCAAGATCATCAGGGGGCAAGGGAAAAACTGTTTTTT.

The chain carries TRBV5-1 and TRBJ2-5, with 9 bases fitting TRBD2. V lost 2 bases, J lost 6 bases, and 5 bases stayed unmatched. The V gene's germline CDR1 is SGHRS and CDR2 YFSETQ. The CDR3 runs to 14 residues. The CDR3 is CASSFGGGVKTQYF. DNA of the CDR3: TGCGCCAGCAGCTTCGGCGGGGGGGTAAAGACCCAGTACTTC. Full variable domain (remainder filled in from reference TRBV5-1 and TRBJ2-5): KAGVTQTPRYLIKTRGQQVTLSCSPISGHRSVSWYQQTPGQGLQFLFEYFSETQRNKGNFPGRFSGRQFSNSRSEMNVSTLELGDSALYLCASSFGGGVKTQYFGPGTRLLVL.

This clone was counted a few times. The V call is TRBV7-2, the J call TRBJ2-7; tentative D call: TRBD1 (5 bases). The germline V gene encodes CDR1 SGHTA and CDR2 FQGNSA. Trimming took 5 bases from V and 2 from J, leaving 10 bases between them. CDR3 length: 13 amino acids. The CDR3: CASSIQGTYEQYF. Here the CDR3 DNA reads TGTGCCAGCAGCATTCAGGGTACCTACGAGCAGTACTTC. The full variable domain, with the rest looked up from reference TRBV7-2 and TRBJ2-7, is GAGVSQSPSNKVTEKGKDVELRCDPISGHTALYWYRQSLGQGLEFLIYFQGNSAPDKSGLPSDRFSAERTGGSVSTLTIQRTQQEDSAVYLCASSIQGTYEQYFGPGTRLTVT.

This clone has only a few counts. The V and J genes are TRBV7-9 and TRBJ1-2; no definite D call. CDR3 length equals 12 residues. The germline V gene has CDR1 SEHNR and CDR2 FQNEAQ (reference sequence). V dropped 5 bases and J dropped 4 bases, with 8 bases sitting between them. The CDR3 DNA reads TGTGCCAGCAGCCCGAGGCCCTATGGCTACACCTTC. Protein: CASSPRPYGYTF.

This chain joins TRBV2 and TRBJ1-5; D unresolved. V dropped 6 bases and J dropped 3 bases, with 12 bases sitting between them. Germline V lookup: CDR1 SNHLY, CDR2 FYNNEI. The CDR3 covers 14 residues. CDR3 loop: CASRGDASNQPQHF. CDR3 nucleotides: TGTGCCAGCAGGGGAGACGCTTCCAATCAGCCCCAGCATTTT. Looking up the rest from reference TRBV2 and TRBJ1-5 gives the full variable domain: EPEVTQTPSHQVTQMGQEVILRCVPISNHLYFYWYRQILGQKVEFLVSFYNNEISEKSEIFDDQFSVERPDGSNFTLKIRSTKLEDSAMYFCASRGDASNQPQHFGDGTRLSIL.

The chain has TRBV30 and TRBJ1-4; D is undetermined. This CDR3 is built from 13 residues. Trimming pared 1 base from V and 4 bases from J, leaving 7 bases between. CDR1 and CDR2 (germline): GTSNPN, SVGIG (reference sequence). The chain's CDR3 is CAWSEGFNEKLFF. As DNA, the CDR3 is TGTGCCTGGAGTGAAGGGTTTAATGAAAAACTGTTTTTT.

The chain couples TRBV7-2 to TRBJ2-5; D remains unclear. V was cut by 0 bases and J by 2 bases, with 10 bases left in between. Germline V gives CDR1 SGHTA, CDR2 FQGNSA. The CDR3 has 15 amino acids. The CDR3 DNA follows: TGTGCCAGCAGCTTAGCGGGGATAGGTCAAGAGACCCAGTACTTC. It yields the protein CASSLAGIGQETQYF. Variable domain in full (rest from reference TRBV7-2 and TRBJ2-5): GAGVSQSPSNKVTEKGKDVELRCDPISGHTALYWYRQSLGQGLEFLIYFQGNSAPDKSGLPSDRFSAERTGGSVSTLTIQRTQQEDSAVYLCASSLAGIGQETQYFGPGTRLLVL.

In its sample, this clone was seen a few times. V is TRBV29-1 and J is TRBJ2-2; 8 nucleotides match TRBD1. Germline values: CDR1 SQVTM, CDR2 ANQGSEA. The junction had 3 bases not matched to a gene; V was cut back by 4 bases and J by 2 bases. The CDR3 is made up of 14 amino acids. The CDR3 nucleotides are TGCAGCGTTGGGACAGGGACTAACACCGGGGAGCTGTTTTTT. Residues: CSVGTGTNTGELFF.

The CDR3 nucleotides read TGCAGCGTTGTAGTCCGCGGGGGGGCTCGCAATGAGCAGTTCTTC. The encoded protein is CSVVVRGGARNEQFF. The J gene is TRBJ2-1, the V gene TRBV29-1, with TRBD2 matching 9 bases. Trimming removed 4 bases from V and 6 bases from J; junction bases left unmatched: 10. The length of the CDR3 is 15 residues. The V gene's germline CDR1 is SQVTM and CDR2 ANQGSEA.

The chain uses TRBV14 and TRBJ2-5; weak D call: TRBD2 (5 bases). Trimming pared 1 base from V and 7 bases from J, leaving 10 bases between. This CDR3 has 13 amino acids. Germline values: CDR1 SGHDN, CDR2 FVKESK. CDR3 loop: CASSQGARGTQYF. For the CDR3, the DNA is TGTGCCAGCAGCCAAGGTGCCCGGGGGACCCAGTACTTC.